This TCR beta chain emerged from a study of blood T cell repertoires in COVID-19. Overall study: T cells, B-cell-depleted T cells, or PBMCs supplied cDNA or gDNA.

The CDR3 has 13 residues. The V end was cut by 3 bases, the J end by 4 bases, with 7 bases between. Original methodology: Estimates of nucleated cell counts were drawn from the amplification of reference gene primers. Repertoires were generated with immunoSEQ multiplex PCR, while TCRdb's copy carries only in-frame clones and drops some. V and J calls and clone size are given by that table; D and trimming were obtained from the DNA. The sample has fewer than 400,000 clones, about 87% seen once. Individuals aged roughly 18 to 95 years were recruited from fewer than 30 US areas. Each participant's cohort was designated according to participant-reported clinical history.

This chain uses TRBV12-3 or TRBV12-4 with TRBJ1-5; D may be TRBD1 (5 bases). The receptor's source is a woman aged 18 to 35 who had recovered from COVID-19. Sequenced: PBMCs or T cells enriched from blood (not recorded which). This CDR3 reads CASSFSGNQPQHF. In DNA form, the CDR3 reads TGTGCCAGCAGTTTTTCAGGGAATCAGCCCCAGCATTTT.